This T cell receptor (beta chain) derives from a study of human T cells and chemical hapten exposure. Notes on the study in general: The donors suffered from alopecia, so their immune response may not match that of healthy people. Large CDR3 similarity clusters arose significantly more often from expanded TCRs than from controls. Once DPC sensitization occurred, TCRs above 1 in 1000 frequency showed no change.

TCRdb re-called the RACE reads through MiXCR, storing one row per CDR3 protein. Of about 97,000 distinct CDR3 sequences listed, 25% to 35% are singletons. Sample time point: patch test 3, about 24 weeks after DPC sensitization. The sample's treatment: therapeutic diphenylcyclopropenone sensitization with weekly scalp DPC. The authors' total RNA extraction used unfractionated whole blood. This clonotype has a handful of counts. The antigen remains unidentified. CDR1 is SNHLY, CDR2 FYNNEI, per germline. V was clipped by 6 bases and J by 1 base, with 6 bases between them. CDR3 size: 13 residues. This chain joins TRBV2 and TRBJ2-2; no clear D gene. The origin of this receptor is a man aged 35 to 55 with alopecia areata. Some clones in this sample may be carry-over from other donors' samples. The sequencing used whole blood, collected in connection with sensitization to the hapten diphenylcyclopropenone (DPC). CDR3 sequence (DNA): TGTGCCAGCAGCAGAAGGAACACCGGGGAGCTGTTTTTT. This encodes CASSRRNTGELFF.